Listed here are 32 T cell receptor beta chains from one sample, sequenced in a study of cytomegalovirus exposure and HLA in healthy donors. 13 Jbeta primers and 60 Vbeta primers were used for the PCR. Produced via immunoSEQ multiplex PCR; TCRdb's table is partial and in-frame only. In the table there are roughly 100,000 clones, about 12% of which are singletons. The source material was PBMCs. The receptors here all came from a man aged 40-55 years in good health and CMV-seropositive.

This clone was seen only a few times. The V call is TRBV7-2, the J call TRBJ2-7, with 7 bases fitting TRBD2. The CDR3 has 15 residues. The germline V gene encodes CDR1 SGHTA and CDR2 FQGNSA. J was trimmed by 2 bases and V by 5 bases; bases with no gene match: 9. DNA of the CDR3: TGTGCCAGCAGCCGCTTGAGCGGGATGGCCTACGAGCAGTACTTC. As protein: CASSRLSGMAYEQYF.

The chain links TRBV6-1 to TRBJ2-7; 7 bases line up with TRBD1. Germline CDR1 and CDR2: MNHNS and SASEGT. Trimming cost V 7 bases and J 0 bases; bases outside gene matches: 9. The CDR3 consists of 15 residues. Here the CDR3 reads CASIEPGTASYEQYF. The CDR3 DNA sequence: TGTGCCAGCATAGAGCCCGGGACAGCCTCCTACGAGCAGTACTTC.

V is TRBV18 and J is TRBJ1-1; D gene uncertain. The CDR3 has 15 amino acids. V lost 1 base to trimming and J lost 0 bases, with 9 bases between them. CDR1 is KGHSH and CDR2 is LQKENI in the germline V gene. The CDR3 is CASSPRSGLNTEAFF. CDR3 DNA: TGTGCCAGCTCACCACGGTCAGGCCTGAACACTGAAGCTTTCTTT.

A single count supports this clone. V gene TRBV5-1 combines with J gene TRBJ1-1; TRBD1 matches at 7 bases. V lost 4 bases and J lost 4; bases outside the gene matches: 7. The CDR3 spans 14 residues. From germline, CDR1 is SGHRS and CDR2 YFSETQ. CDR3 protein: CASSTYGTATEAFF. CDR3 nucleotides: TGCGCCAGCAGCACCTATGGGACAGCCACTGAAGCTTTCTTT.

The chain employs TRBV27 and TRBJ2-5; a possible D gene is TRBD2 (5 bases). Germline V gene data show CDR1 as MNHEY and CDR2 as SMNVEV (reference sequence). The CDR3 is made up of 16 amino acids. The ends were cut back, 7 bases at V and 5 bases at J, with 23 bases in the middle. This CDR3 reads CASISTKGGYGETQYF. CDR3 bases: TGTGCCAGCATTTCAACCAAGGGCGGGTACGGGGAGACCCAGTACTTC.

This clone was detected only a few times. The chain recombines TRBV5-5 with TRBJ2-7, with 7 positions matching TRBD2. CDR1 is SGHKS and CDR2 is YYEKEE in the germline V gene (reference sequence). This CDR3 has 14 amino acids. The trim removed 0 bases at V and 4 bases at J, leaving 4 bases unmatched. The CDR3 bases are TGTGCCAGCAGCTTGGTTGCGGGAGAGTACGAGCAGTACTTC. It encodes CASSLVAGEYEQYF.

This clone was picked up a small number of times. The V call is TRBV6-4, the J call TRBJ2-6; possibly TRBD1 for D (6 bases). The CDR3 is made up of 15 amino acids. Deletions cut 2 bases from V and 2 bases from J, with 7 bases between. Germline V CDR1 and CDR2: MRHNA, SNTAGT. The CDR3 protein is CASSDAGAGANVLTF. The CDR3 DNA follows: TGTGCCAGCAGTGACGCAGGGGCTGGGGCCAACGTCCTGACTTTC.

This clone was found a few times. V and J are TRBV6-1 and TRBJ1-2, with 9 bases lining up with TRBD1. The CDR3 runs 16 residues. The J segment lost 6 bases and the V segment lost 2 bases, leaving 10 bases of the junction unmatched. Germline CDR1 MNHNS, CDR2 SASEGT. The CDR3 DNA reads TGTGCCAGCAGTGAAACCGGGACAGGGTTTAAAAATGGCTACACCTTC. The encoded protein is CASSETGTGFKNGYTF.

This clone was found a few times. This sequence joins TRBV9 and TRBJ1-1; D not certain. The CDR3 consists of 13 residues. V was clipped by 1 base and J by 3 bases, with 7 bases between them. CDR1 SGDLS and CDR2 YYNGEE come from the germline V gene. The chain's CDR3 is CASSVHQDTEAFF. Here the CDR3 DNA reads TGTGCCAGCAGCGTACACCAGGACACTGAAGCTTTCTTT.

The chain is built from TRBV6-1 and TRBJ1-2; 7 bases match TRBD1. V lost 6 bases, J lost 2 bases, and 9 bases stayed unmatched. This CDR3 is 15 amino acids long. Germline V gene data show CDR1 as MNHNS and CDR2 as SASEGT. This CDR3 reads CASRRATGPNYGYTF. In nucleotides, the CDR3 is TGTGCCAGCAGGAGGGCGACAGGGCCAAACTATGGCTACACCTTC.

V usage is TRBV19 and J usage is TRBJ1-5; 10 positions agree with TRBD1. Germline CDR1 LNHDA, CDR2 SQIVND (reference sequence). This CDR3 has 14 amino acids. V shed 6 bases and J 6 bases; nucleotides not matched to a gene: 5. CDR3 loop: CASSGQGEAQPQHF. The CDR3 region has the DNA TGTGCCAGTAGCGGACAGGGGGAAGCTCAGCCCCAGCATTTT.

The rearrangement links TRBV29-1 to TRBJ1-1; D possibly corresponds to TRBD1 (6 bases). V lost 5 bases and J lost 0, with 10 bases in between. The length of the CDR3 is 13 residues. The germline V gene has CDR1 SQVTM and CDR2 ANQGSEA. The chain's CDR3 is CSVSRGMNTEAFF. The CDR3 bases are TGCAGCGTTAGCAGGGGAATGAACACTGAAGCTTTCTTT.

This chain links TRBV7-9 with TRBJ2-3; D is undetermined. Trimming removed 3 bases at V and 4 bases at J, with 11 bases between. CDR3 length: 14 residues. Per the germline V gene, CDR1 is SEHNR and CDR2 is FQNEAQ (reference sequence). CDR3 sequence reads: CASSLLLPADTQYF. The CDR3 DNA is TGTGCCAGCAGCTTGCTACTCCCGGCAGATACGCAGTATTTT.

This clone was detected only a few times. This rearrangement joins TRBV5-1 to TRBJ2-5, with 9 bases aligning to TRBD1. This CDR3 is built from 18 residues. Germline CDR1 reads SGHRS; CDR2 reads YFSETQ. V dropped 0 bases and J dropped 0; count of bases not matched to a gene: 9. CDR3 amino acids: CASSLEPNRGPYQETQYF. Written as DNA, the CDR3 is TGCGCCAGCAGCTTGGAGCCTAACAGGGGGCCGTACCAAGAGACCCAGTACTTC.

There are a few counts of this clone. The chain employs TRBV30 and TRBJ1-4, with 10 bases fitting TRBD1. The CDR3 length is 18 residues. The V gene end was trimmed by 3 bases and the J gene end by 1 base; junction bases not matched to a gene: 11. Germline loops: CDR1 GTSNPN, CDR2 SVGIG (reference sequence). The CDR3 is CAWSGGQGVVRTNEKLFF. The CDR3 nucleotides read TGTGCCTGGAGCGGTGGACAGGGGGTAGTCCGAACTAATGAAAAACTGTTTTTT.

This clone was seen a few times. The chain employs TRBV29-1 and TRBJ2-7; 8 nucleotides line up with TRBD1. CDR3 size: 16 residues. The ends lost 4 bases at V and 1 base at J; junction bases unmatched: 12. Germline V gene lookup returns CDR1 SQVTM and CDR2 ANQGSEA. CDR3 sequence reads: CSVGFHSTGGSYEQYF. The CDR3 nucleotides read TGCAGCGTTGGATTTCATTCCACAGGGGGTTCCTACGAGCAGTACTTC.

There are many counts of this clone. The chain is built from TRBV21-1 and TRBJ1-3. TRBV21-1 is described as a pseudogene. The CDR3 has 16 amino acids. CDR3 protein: CASSKEVGGTGNTIYF. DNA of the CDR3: TGTGCCAGCAGCAAAGAGGTCGGGGGGACTGGAAACACCATATATTTT.

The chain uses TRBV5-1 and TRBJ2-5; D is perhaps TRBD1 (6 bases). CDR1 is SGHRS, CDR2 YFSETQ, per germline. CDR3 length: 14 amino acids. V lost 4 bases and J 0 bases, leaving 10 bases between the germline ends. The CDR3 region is CASSRGQYQETQYF. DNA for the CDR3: TGCGCCAGCAGCCGAGGACAGTACCAAGAGACCCAGTACTTC.

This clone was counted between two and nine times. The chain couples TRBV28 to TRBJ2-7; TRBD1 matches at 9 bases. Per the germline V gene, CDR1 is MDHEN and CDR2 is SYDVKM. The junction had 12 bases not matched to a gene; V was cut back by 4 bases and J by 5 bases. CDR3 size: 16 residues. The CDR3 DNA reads TGTGCCAGCAGTTCGCCTTTTGGACAGGGGTATAACGAGCAGTACTTC. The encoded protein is CASSSPFGQGYNEQYF.

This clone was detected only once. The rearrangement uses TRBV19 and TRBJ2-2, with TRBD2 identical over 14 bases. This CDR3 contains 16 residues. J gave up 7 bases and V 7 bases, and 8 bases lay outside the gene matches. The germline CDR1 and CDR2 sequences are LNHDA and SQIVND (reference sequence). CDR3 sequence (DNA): TGTGCCAGTATCGAGACTAGCGGGAGGGACCACGGGGAGCTGTTTTTT. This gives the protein CASIETSGRDHGELFF. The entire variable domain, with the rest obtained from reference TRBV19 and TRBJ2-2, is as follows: DGGITQSPKYLFRKEGQNVTLSCEQNLNHDAMYWYRQDPGQGLRLIYYSQIVNDFQKGDIAEGYSVSREKKESFPLTVTSAQKNPTAFYLCASIETSGRDHGELFFGEGSRLTVL.

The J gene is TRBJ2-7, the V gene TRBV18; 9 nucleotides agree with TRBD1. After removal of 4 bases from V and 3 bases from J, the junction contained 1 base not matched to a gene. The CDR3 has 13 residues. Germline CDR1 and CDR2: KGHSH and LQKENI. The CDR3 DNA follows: TGTGCCAGCTCACAGGGACAGGGCTACGAGCAGTACTTC. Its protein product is CASSQGQGYEQYF.

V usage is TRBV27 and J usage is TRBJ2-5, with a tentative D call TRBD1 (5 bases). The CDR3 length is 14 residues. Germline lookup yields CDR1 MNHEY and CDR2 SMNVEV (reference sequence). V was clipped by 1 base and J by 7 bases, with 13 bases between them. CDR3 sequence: CASSLWGGARTQYF. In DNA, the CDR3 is TGTGCCAGCAGTTTATGGGGCGGAGCCAGGACCCAGTACTTC.

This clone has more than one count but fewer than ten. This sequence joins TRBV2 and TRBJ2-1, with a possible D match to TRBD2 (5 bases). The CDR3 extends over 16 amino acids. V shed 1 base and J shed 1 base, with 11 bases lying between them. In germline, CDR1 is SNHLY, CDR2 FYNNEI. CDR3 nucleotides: TGTGCCAGCAGTGAAGGGGAGCTAGTATCCTACAATGAGCAGTTCTTC. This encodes CASSEGELVSYNEQFF.

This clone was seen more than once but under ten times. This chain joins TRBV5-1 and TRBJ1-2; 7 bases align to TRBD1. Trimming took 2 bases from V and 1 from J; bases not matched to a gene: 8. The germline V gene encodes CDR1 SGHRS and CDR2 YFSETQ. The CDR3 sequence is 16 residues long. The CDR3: CASSFTRDRFNYGYTF. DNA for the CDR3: TGCGCCAGCAGCTTTACCCGGGACAGATTTAACTATGGCTACACCTTC.

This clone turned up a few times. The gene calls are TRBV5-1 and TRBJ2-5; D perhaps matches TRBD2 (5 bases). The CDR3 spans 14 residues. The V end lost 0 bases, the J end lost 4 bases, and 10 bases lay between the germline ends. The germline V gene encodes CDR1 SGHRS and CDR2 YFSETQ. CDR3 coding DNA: TGCGCCAGCAGCTTGGTCTCGGGGTCAGAGACCCAGTACTTC. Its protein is CASSLVSGSETQYF. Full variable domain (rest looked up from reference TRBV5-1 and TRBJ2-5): KAGVTQTPRYLIKTRGQQVTLSCSPISGHRSVSWYQQTPGQGLQFLFEYFSETQRNKGNFPGRFSGRQFSNSRSEMNVSTLELGDSALYLCASSLVSGSETQYFGPGTRLLVL.

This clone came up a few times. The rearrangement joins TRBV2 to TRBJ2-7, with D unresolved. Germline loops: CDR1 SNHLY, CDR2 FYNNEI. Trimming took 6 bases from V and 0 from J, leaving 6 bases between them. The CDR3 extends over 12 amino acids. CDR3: CASSLSSYEQYF. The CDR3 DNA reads TGTGCCAGCAGCCTCAGCTCCTACGAGCAGTACTTC. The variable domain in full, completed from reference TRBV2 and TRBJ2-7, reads EPEVTQTPSHQVTQMGQEVILRCVPISNHLYFYWYRQILGQKVEFLVSFYNNEISEKSEIFDDQFSVERPDGSNFTLKIRSTKLEDSAMYFCASSLSSYEQYFGPGTRLTVT.

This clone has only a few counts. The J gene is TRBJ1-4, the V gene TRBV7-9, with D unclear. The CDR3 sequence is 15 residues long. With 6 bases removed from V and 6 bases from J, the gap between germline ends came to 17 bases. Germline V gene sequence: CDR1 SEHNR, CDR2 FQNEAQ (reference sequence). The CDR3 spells CASRKAGGPHEKLFF. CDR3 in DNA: TGTGCCAGCAGAAAAGCTGGTGGTCCCCATGAAAAACTGTTTTTT.

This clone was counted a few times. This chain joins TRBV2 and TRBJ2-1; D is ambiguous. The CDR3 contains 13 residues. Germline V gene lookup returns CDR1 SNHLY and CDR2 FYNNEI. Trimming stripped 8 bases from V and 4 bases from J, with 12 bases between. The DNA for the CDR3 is TGTGCCAGCTATGAACGCAGTTACAATGAGCAGTTCTTC. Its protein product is CASYERSYNEQFF.

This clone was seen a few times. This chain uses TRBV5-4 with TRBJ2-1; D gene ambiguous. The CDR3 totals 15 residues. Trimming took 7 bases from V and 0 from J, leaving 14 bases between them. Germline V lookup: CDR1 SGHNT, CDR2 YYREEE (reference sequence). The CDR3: CASHPVVSSYNEQFF. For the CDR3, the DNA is TGTGCCAGCCACCCAGTGGTCAGCTCCTACAATGAGCAGTTCTTC.

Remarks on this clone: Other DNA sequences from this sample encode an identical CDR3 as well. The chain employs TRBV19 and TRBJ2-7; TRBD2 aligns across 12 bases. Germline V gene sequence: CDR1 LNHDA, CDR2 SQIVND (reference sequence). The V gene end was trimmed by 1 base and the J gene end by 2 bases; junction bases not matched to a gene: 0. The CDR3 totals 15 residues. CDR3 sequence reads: CASSIGLAGAYEQYF. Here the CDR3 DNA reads TGTGCCAGTAGTATAGGACTAGCGGGAGCCTACGAGCAGTACTTC.

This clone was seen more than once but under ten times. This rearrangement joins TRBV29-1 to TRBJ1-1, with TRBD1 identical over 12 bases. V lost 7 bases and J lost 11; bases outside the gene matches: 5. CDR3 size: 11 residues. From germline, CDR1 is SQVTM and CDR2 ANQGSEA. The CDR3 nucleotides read TGCAGCGGGGGACAGGGGGCAGTTGCTTTCTTT. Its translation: CSGGQGAVAFF.

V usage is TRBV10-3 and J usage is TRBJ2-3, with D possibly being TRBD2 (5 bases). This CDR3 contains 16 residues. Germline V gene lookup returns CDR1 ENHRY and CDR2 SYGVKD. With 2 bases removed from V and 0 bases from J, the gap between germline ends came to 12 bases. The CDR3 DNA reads TGTGCCATCAGTGAGCGAACTAGGTTTAGCACAGATACGCAGTATTTT. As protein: CAISERTRFSTDTQYF.